The 21 T cell receptor beta chains below all came from one sample that was sequenced in a study of patients and donors after allogeneic stem cell transplantation. In TCRdb, the RT-PCR reads were re-called with MiXCR into one record per CDR3 protein. In the table there are about 74,000 distinct CDR3 sequences, around 27% of which are singletons. Sequencing input: blood, either unsorted or a sorted T cell fraction (not recorded which). All receptors come from a human donor who was either an allogeneic HSCT recipient or a stem cell or donor lymphocyte infusion donor (not recorded which). It is not recorded whose cells these are; they may come from a transplant donor.

CDR3 residues: CASSPGEYNEQFF. The DNA of the CDR3 is TGTGCCAGCAGCCCAGGGGAATACAATGAGCAGTTCTTC. V gene TRBV7-3 combines with J gene TRBJ2-1, with D perhaps matching TRBD1 (6 bases). Germline CDR1 SGHTA, CDR2 FQGTGA. CDR3 length: 13 amino acids. The ends were cut back, 5 bases at V and 4 bases at J, with 9 bases in the middle.

The table lists this clonotype with a few counts. V gene TRBV12-3 or TRBV12-4 combines with J gene TRBJ1-2; no clear D gene. The CDR3 spans 19 residues. V shed 3 bases and J shed 5 bases, with 28 bases lying between them. Here the CDR3 DNA reads TGTGCCAGCAGTTTTGGGCAGTTCCAATTTCTGACGAGCTATTATGGCTACACCTTC. This sequence encodes CASSFGQFQFLTSYYGYTF.

The chain is built from TRBV27 and TRBJ1-2, with D uncertain. CDR3 length: 18 amino acids. The germline V gene encodes CDR1 MNHEY and CDR2 SMNVEV (reference sequence). Trimming cost V 0 bases and J 0 bases, with 17 bases left between them. The CDR3 here is CASSLSWGGYQTNYGYTF. CDR3 DNA sequence: TGTGCCAGCAGTTTATCTTGGGGAGGGTACCAGACTAACTATGGCTACACCTTC.

This clonotype appeared a few times. The chain uses TRBV12-3 or TRBV12-4 and TRBJ1-2; unclear D gene. The ends were cut back, 6 bases at V and 3 bases at J, with 11 bases in the middle. The CDR3 has 13 amino acids. CDR3 DNA: TGTGCCAGCAGCCAGGAGAACTACTATGGCTACACCTTC. This translates into CASSQENYYGYTF.

This clonotype was counted a few times. The gene calls are TRBV9 and TRBJ1-2; D is perhaps TRBD1 (5 bases). CDR3 size: 13 residues. Trimming removed 4 bases at V and 6 bases at J, with 13 bases between. Per the germline V gene, CDR1 is SGDLS and CDR2 is YYNGEE. The CDR3 here is CASSQGPGHGYTF. CDR3 nucleotides: TGTGCCAGCAGCCAAGGACCGGGACATGGCTACACCTTC.

Comments on this clonotype: Germline and junction disagree at one end, which may indicate a read error. This rearrangement joins TRBV7-3 to TRBJ2-2, with 14 bases identical to TRBD2. The CDR3 extends over 16 amino acids. The germline CDR1 and CDR2 sequences are SGHTA and FQGTGA. This CDR3 reads CASSETSGRGPRELLF. Written as DNA, the CDR3 is TGTGCCAGCAGCGAGACTAGCGGGAGGGGTCCACGGGAGCTGTTATTT.

This clonotype was picked up many times. The V and J genes are TRBV6-5 and TRBJ2-7, with TRBD1 matching over 7 bases. CDR1 MNHEY and CDR2 SVGAGI come from the germline V gene. This CDR3 comprises 16 residues. The ends lost 2 bases at V and 0 bases at J; junction bases unmatched: 7. The CDR3 here is CASSYGTVLSSYEQYF. DNA for the CDR3: TGTGCCAGCAGTTACGGGACAGTACTAAGCTCCTACGAGCAGTACTTC.

The rearrangement links TRBV11-2 to TRBJ1-1; D gene unclear. Germline CDR1 reads SGHAT; CDR2 reads FQNNGV. Trimming stripped 3 bases from V and 1 base from J, with 12 bases between. The CDR3 sequence is 15 residues long. The DNA for the CDR3 is TGTGCCAGCAGCTTCAGAGTTCTCACGAACACTGAAGCTTTCTTT. Translating it yields CASSFRVLTNTEAFF.

This clonotype was picked up a small number of times. The rearrangement joins TRBV27 to TRBJ1-6; tentatively, D is TRBD1 (6 bases). The CDR3 totals 15 residues. The V gene lost 8 bases and the J gene lost 4 bases, with 15 bases spanning the gap. Germline V gene sequence: CDR1 MNHEY, CDR2 SMNVEV (reference sequence). The CDR3 is CASGITGPYNSPLHF. The CDR3 DNA sequence: TGTGCCAGCGGAATCACAGGGCCGTATAATTCACCCCTCCACTTT.

In its sample, this clonotype was seen a few times. The J gene is TRBJ1-1, the V gene TRBV6-5; the match to TRBD1 covers 9 bases. This CDR3 region has 20 residues. In germline, CDR1 is MNHEY, CDR2 SVGAGI. Germline trimming cut 0 bases from V and 6 bases from J; bases unmatched to any gene: 20. CDR3 in amino acids: CASSYSRVSGTGRVHAEAFF. In DNA, the CDR3 is TGTGCCAGCAGTTACTCGAGGGTCTCCGGGACAGGGAGGGTACACGCTGAAGCTTTCTTT.

The chain joins TRBV12-3 or TRBV12-4 to TRBJ1-1; tentative D call: TRBD1 (5 bases). Deletions cut 8 bases from V and 1 base from J, with 11 bases between. The CDR3 has 13 residues. CDR3 region: CASAGAGNTEAFF. In nucleotides, the CDR3 is TGTGCCAGCGCTGGGGCGGGGAACACTGAAGCTTTCTTT.

This clonotype was seen a few times. This sequence joins TRBV6-1 and TRBJ1-5; D may be TRBD1 (5 bases). Trimming shortened V by 5 bases and J by 0 bases, and 14 bases separated the two germline ends. The germline V gene encodes CDR1 MNHNS and CDR2 SASEGT. CDR3 length: 16 residues. The CDR3, as DNA: TGTGCCAGCAGTTCAGACAGAAAATTTAGCAATCAGCCCCAGCATTTT. It codes for CASSSDRKFSNQPQHF.

This clonotype was observed a handful of times. The chain couples TRBV3-1 to TRBJ1-5, with D possibly TRBD1 on 5 matching bases. CDR1 LGHDT and CDR2 YNNKEL come from the germline V gene (reference sequence). The CDR3 is made up of 14 amino acids. Trimming left V 1 base short and J 3 bases short, with 7 bases between. CDR3 loop: CASSQGQTNQPQHF. The CDR3 nucleotides are TGTGCCAGCAGCCAAGGACAGACCAATCAGCCCCAGCATTTT.

This chain links TRBV5-1 with TRBJ2-2, with D hard to call. Germline values: CDR1 SGHRS, CDR2 YFSETQ. V lost 4 bases and J 6 bases, leaving 13 bases between the germline ends. This CDR3 is 14 amino acids long. The CDR3 DNA is TGCGCCAGCAGCACCCGCCCGGGCGCCGGGGAGCTGTTTTTT. Translated, it gives CASSTRPGAGELFF.

The V and J genes are TRBV12-3 or TRBV12-4 and TRBJ2-7, with D maybe TRBD1 (5 bases). V lost 2 bases to trimming and J lost 7 bases, with 18 bases between them. This CDR3 has 15 residues. As DNA, the CDR3 is TGTGCCAGCAGTTTATTGGGGCCACTCCTGGGGGAGCAGTACTTC. This translates into CASSLLGPLLGEQYF.

This clonotype was counted a few times. In DNA, the CDR3 is TGTGCCAGCAGCCAAGGGGCTGTTGTGGACAGGGAGACCCAGTACTTC. Protein sequence: CASSQGAVVDRETQYF. The genes are TRBV7-2 and TRBJ2-5; 7 nucleotides agree with TRBD1. Trimming cost V 5 bases and J 5 bases; bases outside gene matches: 14. Per the germline V gene, CDR1 is SGHTA and CDR2 is FQGNSA. The CDR3 totals 16 residues.

The chain couples TRBV10-3 to TRBJ2-7, with 10 bases matching TRBD2. V lost 3 bases to trimming and J lost 0 bases; unmatched junction nucleotides: 11. This CDR3 is built from 18 residues. From germline, CDR1 is ENHRY and CDR2 SYGVKD. The CDR3 sequence: CAISDGLAGALSSYEQYF. The CDR3 DNA reads as TGTGCCATCAGTGACGGGCTAGCGGGAGCGCTGAGCTCCTACGAGCAGTACTTC.

The chain recombines TRBV20-1 with TRBJ2-7, with D possibly being TRBD2 (5 bases). Germline V gene data show CDR1 as DFQATT and CDR2 as SNEGSKA (reference sequence). Trimming removed 7 bases from V and 2 bases from J, with 12 bases in between. This CDR3 contains 12 residues. CDR3 sequence (DNA): TGCAGTGGGGAGCGGCAGCCCTACGAGCAGTACTTC. Translation gives CSGERQPYEQYF.

J is TRBJ1-1 and V is TRBV14; a possible D gene is TRBD1 (5 bases). Germline CDR1 SGHDN, CDR2 FVKESK. The CDR3 consists of 15 residues. Trimming removed 3 bases from V and 4 bases from J, with 15 bases in between. CDR3 region: CASSQASGSGTEAFF. The CDR3 DNA sequence: TGTGCCAGCAGCCAGGCATCAGGGAGCGGCACTGAAGCTTTCTTT.

This clonotype occurred a few times. The chain joins TRBV6-5 to TRBJ2-5; either TRBD1 or TRBD2 may supply D (5 bases each). The V end lost 5 bases, the J end lost 5 bases, and 15 bases lay between the germline ends. Per the germline V gene, CDR1 is MNHEY and CDR2 is SVGAGI. The CDR3 has 14 residues. The chain's CDR3 is CASSKAGTVETQYF. CDR3 coding DNA: TGTGCCAGCAGTAAAGCAGGGACGGTGGAGACCCAGTACTTC.

In its sample, this clonotype was seen a few times. The chain recombines TRBV12-3 or TRBV12-4 with TRBJ2-3; 8 positions agree with TRBD2. This CDR3 has 16 residues. The trim removed 3 bases at V and 6 bases at J, leaving 11 bases unmatched. CDR3 in amino acids: CASSLYGGGPGDTQYF. The CDR3 bases are TGTGCCAGCAGTTTGTACGGGGGGGGCCCCGGGGATACGCAGTATTTT.